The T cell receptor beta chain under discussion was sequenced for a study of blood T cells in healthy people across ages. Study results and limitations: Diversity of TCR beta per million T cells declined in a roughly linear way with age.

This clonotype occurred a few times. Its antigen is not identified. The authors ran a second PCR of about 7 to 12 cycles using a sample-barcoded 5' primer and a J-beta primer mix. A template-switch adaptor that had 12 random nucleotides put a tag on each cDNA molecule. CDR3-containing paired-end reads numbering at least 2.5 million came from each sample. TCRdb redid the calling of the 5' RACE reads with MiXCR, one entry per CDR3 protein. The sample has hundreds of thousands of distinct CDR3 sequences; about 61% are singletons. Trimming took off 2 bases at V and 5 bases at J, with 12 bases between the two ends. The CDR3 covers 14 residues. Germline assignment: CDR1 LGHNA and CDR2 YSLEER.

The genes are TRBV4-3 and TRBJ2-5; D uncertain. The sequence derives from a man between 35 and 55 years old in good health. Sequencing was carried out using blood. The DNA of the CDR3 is TGCGCCAGCAGCCAATGGCTCGCGGCGGAGACCCAGTACTTC. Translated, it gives CASSQWLAAETQYF.